This T cell receptor (beta chain) was profiled in a study of blood T cell repertoires in COVID-19. About the study: Italy, Spain and the United States were the sources of the convalescent and acute COVID-19 samples. PBMCs, B-cell-depleted T cells, or T cells provided the cDNA or gDNA that made up the material.

Here immunoSEQ multiplex PCR was the method, and the copy in TCRdb shows in-frame clones only, minus some. The table shows under 300,000 clones, with 70% to 90% occurring only once. Germline CDR1 reads SGHDT; CDR2 reads YYEEEE. The junction had 6 bases not matched to a gene; V was cut back by 0 bases and J by 1 base. This CDR3 region has 16 residues. This TCR was recovered from a man in his 60s with acute or convalescent COVID-19. V is TRBV5-6 and J is TRBJ2-7; 8 bases line up with TRBD2. The source material was peripheral blood. The CDR3 nucleotides are TGTGCCAGCAGCTTGGCAAGGGGACTAGATTCCTACGAGCAGTACTTC. This gives the protein CASSLARGLDSYEQYF.